These T cell receptor beta chains were read from a single sample in a study of CD8 T cells in ankylosing spondylitis. Each CDR3 protein is one row after TCRdb ran MiXCR on the 5' RACE reads. The sample has under 950,000 distinct CDR3 sequences, under 20% seen once; the top ten hold around 19%. Sequencing was done on a sample of blood, either unsorted or a sorted T cell fraction (not recorded which). The receptor source for this set is a male donor with ankylosing spondylitis. The conserved cysteine and the conserved F or W are not part of the CDR3 here.

J	V	CDR3
TRBJ2-3	TRBV6-1	ASTWLGTAYTDTQY
TRBJ2-1	TRBV7-9	ASSAPLRGAPYNEQF
TRBJ2-7	TRBV20-1	SARRGFGSQGGYEQY
TRBJ2-7	TRBV29-1	SVEGTSYEQY
TRBJ2-1	TRBV12-3/TRBV12-4	ASRGTANEQF
TRBJ2-4	TRBV5-6	ASSYWGSDRRTKNIQY
TRBJ1-2	TRBV20-1	SASPSGGQGVDGYT
TRBJ2-2	TRBV3-1	ASSQGAATNTGELF
TRBJ2-1	TRBV4-1	ASSHTRTSGSKGDNEQF
TRBJ1-1	TRBV12-3/TRBV12-4	ASKLRGHGEAF
TRBJ1-2	TRBV27	ASSLHGIHYGYT
TRBJ2-2	TRBV9	ASSVEATRNTGELF
TRBJ2-2	TRBV5-6	ASSSVYTGELF
TRBJ2-1	TRBV7-8	ASSLGLRGKTTTYNEQF
TRBJ1-5	TRBV27	ASRTSDRDSNQPQH
TRBJ1-1	TRBV15	ATSSRDRGDTEAF
TRBJ2-1	TRBV27	ASSPLPGQGEKNEQF
TRBJ2-3	TRBV13	ASSHRRVSDTDTQY
TRBJ1-3	TRBV24-1	ATSDTGTSGNTIY
TRBJ2-1	TRBV20-1	SANRLQGAEQF
TRBJ2-2	TRBV12-3/TRBV12-4	ASSLVGGATGELF
TRBJ2-7	TRBV4-2	ASSQDTSGSLEQY
TRBJ2-7	TRBV12-3/TRBV12-4	ASSLGSVDEQY
TRBJ2-3	TRBV5-1	ASRTGLTDTQY